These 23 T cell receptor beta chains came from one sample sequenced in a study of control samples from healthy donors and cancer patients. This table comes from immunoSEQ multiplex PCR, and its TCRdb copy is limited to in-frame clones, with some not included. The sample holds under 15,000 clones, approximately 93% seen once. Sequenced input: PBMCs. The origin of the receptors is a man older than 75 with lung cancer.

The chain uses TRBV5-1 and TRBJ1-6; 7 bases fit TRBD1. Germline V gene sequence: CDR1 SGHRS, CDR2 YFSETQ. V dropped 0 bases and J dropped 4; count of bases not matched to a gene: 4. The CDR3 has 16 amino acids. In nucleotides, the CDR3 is TGCGCCAGCAGCTTGGGGGACAGAGGATATAATTCACCCCTCCACTTT. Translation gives CASSLGDRGYNSPLHF.

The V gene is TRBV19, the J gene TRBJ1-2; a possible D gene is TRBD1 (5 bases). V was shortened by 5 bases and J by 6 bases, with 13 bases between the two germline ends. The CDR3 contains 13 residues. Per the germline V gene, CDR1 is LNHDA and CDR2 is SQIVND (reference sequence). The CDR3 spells CASSRQGIHGYTF. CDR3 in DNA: TGTGCCAGTAGTCGGCAGGGAATTCATGGCTACACCTTC.

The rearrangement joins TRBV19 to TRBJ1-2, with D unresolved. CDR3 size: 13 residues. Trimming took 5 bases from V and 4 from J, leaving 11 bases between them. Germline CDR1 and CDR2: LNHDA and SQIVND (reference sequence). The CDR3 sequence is CASSAKGAYGYTF. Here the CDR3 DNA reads TGTGCCAGTAGTGCTAAGGGAGCCTATGGCTACACCTTC.

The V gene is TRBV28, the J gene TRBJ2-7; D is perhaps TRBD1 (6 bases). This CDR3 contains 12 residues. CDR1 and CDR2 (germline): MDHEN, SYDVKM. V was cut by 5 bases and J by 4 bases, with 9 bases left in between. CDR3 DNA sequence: TGTGCCAGCAGTCCTGGACAGTACGAGCAGTACTTC. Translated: CASSPGQYEQYF.

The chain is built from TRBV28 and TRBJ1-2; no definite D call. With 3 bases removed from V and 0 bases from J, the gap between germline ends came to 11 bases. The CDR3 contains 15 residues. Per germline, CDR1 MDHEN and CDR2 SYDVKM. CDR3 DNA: TGTGCCAGCAGTTTGAACGGCTTAGCTAACTATGGCTACACCTTC. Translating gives CASSLNGLANYGYTF.

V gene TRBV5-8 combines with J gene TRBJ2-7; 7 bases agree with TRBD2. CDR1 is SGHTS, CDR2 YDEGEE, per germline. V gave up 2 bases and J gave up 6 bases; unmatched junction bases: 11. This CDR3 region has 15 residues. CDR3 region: CASSLAGRRRGEQYF. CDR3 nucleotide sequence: TGTGCCAGCAGCTTAGCGGGGAGGCGAAGGGGCGAGCAGTACTTC. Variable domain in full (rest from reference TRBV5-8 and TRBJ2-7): EAGVTQSPTHLIKTRGQQATLRCSPISGHTSVYWYQQALGLGLQFLLWYDEGEERNRGNFPPRFSGRQFPNYSSELNVNALELEDSALYLCASSLAGRRRGEQYFGPGTRLTVT.

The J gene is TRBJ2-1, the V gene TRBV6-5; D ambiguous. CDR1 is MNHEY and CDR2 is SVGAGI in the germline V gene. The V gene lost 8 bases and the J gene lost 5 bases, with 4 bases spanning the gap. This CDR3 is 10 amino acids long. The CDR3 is CASGNNEQFF. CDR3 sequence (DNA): TGTGCCAGCGGGAACAATGAGCAGTTCTTC.

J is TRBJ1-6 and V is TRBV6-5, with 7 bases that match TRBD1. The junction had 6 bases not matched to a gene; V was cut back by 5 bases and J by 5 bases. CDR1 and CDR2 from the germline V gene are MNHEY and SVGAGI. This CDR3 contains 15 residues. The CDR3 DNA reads TGTGCCAGCAGTCCGCGACAGGGTAATAATTCACCCCTCCACTTT. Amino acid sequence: CASSPRQGNNSPLHF.

The CDR3 DNA follows: TGTGCCACCAGCAGAGGGACTAGCGGGGGCTGGGAGACCCAGTACTTC. As protein: CATSRGTSGGWETQYF. The V gene is TRBV15, the J gene TRBJ2-5, with 13 bases fitting TRBD2. V shed 1 base and J 5 bases; nucleotides not matched to a gene: 4. Germline V gives CDR1 LNHNV, CDR2 YYDKDF (reference sequence). The CDR3 is 16 residues long.

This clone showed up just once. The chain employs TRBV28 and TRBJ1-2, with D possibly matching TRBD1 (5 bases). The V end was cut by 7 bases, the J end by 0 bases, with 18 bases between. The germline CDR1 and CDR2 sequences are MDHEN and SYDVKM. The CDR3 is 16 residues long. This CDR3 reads CASIGGEVKSNYGYTF. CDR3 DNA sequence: TGTGCCAGCATCGGGGGGGAAGTCAAATCTAACTATGGCTACACCTTC.

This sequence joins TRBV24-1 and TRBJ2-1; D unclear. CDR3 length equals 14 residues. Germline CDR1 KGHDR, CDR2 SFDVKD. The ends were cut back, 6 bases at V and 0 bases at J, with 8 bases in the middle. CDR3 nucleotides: TGTGCCACCAGTTGGGGAAGCTCCTACAATGAGCAGTTCTTC. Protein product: CATSWGSSYNEQFF.

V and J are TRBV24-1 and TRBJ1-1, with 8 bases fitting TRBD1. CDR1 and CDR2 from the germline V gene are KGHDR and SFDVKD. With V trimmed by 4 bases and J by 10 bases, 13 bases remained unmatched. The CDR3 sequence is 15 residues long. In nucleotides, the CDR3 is TGTGCCACCAGTGAAACACAGGGGGGCCTTGAGGGAGCTTTCTTT. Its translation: CATSETQGGLEGAFF.

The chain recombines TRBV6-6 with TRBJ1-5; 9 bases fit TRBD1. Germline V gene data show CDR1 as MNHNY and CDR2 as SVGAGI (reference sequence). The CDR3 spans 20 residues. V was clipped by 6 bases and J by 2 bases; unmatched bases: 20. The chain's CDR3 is CASSLTFSPGQGGGNQPQHF. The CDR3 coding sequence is TGTGCCAGCAGCCTCACCTTTTCACCGGGACAGGGCGGAGGCAATCAGCCCCAGCATTTT.

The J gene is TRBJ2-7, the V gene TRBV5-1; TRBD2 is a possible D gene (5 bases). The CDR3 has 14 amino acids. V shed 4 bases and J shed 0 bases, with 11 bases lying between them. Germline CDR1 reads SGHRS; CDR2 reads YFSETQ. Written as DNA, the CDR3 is TGCGCCAGCAGCCCGGACTCGCTCTCCTACGAGCAGTACTTC. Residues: CASSPDSLSYEQYF.

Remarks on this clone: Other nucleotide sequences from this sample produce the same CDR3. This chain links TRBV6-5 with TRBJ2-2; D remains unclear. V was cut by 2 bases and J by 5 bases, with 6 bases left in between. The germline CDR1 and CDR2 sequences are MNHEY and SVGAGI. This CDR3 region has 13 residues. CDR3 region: CASSYRATGELFF. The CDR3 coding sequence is TGTGCCAGCAGTTACAGGGCAACCGGGGAGCTGTTTTTT.

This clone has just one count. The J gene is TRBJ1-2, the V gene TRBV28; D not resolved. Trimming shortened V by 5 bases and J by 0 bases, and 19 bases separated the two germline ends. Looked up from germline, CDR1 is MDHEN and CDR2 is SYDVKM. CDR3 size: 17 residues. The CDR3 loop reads CASSRMGMGLANYGYTF. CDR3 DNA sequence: TGTGCCAGCAGTCGTATGGGGATGGGGTTAGCTAACTATGGCTACACCTTC.

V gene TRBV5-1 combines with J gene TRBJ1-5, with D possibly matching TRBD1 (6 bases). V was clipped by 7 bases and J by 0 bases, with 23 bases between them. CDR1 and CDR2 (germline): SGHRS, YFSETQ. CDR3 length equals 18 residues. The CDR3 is CASGHEQGGSVSNQPQHF. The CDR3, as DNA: TGCGCCAGCGGACACGAACAGGGTGGATCTGTTAGCAATCAGCCCCAGCATTTT.

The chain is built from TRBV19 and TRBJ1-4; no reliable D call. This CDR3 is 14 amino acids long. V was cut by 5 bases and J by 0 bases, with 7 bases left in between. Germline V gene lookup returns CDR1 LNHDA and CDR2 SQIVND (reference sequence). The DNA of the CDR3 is TGTGCCAGTAGTCTCGATACAACTAATGAAAAACTGTTTTTT. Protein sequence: CASSLDTTNEKLFF.

The CDR3 DNA follows: TGTGCCAGCAGCGCAAACCGGGACCTTTACAATGAGCAGTTCTTC. It codes for CASSANRDLYNEQFF. The chain carries TRBV7-2 and TRBJ2-1; possibly TRBD1 or TRBD2 for D (5 bases each). Germline V lookup: CDR1 SGHTA, CDR2 FQGNSA. V lost 5 bases, J lost 4 bases, and 15 bases lay in between. The CDR3 runs to 15 residues. Variable domain in full (rest from reference TRBV7-2 and TRBJ2-1): GAGVSQSPSNKVTEKGKDVELRCDPISGHTALYWYRQSLGQGLEFLIYFQGNSAPDKSGLPSDRFSAERTGGSVSTLTIQRTQQEDSAVYLCASSANRDLYNEQFFGPGTRLTVL.

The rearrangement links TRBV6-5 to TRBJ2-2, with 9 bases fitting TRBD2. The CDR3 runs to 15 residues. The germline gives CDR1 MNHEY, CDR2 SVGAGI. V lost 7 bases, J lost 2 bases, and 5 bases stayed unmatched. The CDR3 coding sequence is TGTGCCAGCAATATAGCGGGGGCTAACACCGGGGAGCTGTTTTTT. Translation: CASNIAGANTGELFF.

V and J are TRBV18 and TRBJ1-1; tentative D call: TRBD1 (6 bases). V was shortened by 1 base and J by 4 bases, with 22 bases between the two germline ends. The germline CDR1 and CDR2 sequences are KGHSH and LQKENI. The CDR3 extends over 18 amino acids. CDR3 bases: TGTGCCAGCTCACCACGGGGAGGGGGGCGCCCTGAGGCCACTGAAGCTTTCTTT. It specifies CASSPRGGGRPEATEAFF.

The CDR3: CASSSPGDSSGITEAFF. The CDR3 DNA reads TGTGCCAGCAGTTCTCCCGGGGACAGCTCCGGCATCACTGAAGCTTTCTTT. V gene TRBV6-2 or TRBV6-3 combines with J gene TRBJ1-1, with TRBD1 identical over 7 bases. The CDR3 is 17 residues long. V shed 4 bases and J 4 bases; nucleotides not matched to a gene: 15. From germline, CDR1 is MNHEY and CDR2 SVGEGT.

The CDR3 coding sequence is TGTGCCAGCAGCCCCGGGGGGCAGGGGGCTTGGAATGAGCAGTTCTTC. This codes for CASSPGGQGAWNEQFF. V is TRBV11-2 and J is TRBJ2-1; TRBD1 might be the D (8 bases). Germline CDR1 and CDR2: SGHAT and FQNNGV. The length of the CDR3 is 16 residues. Trimming removed 5 bases at V and 7 bases at J, with 21 bases between.